This T cell receptor (beta chain) was found in a study of cytotoxic CD8 clonotypes in ibrutinib-treated CLL. Study background: Sample averages reached 255,043 productive templates and some 94,000 productive rearrangements.

Profiling relied on immunoSEQ multiplex PCR, and the TCRdb table lists in-frame clones only, not all of them. The table includes approximately 160,000 clones, nearly 90% detected once. Study-wide findings and caveats: Higher circulating CD8+ T-cell counts strongly accompanied higher baseline clonality, above age-matched healthy donors. Public clonotypes showed up rarely, and on treatment they shrank or held steady. Before falling back toward baseline at progression, clonality had risen at the time of ibrutinib response.

This CDR3 is 16 amino acids long. CDR1 MGHDK and CDR2 SYGVNS come from the germline V gene. V was clipped by 2 bases and J by 2 bases; unmatched bases: 6. As regards this clone: Antigen specificity is unknown.

This receptor was obtained from a human donor with chronic lymphocytic leukemia. The chain has TRBV25-1 and TRBJ2-5; 9 nucleotides line up with TRBD2. The sequencing here drew on PBMCs, taken at disease progression, from a patient treated with ibrutinib. The CDR3 region has the DNA TGTGCCAGCAGTGAAGTAGGTAGCGGGAGTCAAGAGACCCAGTACTTC. Its protein is CASSEVGSGSQETQYF.